The rows below give T cell receptor beta chains drawn from one sample of a study of OX40 agonist ivuxolimab in advanced cancers. The table came from immunoSEQ multiplex PCR; TCRdb's copy has only in-frame clones and leaves some out. The repertoire holds about 98,000 clones, with roughly nine tenths as singletons. This specimen consisted of CD4+ or CD8+ T cells sorted from blood, obtained in a trial of the OX40 agonist ivuxolimab. The receptor source for this set is an adult with an advanced solid tumor such as melanoma, head and neck, liver or kidney cancer. CDR3s include the opening cysteine and the closing phenylalanine or tryptophan. A D gene is named only where the DNA matches it firmly. Size values are once, few and many counts, or a class for expanded clones, and some rows have none.

d_call j_call v_call clone_size cdr3_aa cdr3_nt
TRBD1 TRBJ1-2 TRBV6-5 NA CASSYTGQGDYGYTF TGTGCCAGCAGTTACACGGGACAGGGGGATTATGGCTACACCTTC
NA TRBJ2-5 TRBV5-1 NA CASSLLGQLFQETQYF TGCGCCAGCAGCTTATTAGGGCAGCTGTTCCAAGAGACCCAGTACTTC
NA TRBJ1-2 TRBV18 medium-sized CASSPAAQTDYGYTF TGTGCCAGCTCACCAGCTGCACAAACAGACTATGGCTACACCTTC
NA TRBJ1-2 TRBV19 NA CASSFTPQGSGNYGYTF TGTGCCAGTAGTTTTACCCCACAGGGTTCTGGGAACTATGGCTACACCTTC
NA TRBJ2-3 TRBV27 NA CASSPDQQFITGSTDTQYF TGTGCCAGCAGTCCGGACCAGCAGTTTATCACAGGAAGCACAGATACGCAGTATTTT
NA TRBJ1-2 TRBV2 NA CASSEADYGYTF TGTGCCAGCAGTGAGGCGGACTATGGCTACACCTTC
TRBD2 TRBJ2-3 TRBV7-2 few CASSLSAGRADTQYF TGTGCCAGCAGCTTATCAGCGGGAAGGGCAGATACGCAGTATTTT
NA TRBJ1-2 TRBV7-2 NA CASSLGGIRADYGYTF TGTGCCAGCAGCTTAGGCGGGATTAGGGCGGACTATGGCTACACCTTC
NA TRBJ2-1 TRBV5-4 NA CASSPEPLISSYNEQFF TGTGCCAGCAGCCCCGAGCCTTTAATCAGCTCCTACAATGAGCAGTTCTTC
TRBD1 TRBJ1-3 TRBV5-1 NA CASSLDPGQGGNTIYF TGCGCCAGCAGCTTAGACCCGGGACAGGGTGGAAACACCATATATTTT
TRBD1 TRBJ1-2 TRBV28 NA CASSSGQGRYGYTF TGTGCCAGCAGTTCGGGACAGGGGCGCTATGGCTACACCTTC
NA TRBJ2-2 TRBV7-9 NA CASSPLARGGTGELFF TGTGCCAGCAGCCCCCTAGCCAGGGGAGGCACCGGGGAGCTGTTTTTT
TRBD1 TRBJ1-5 TRBV6-5 once CASSSGQGNQPQHF TGTGCCAGCAGTTCGGGACAGGGCAATCAGCCCCAGCATTTT